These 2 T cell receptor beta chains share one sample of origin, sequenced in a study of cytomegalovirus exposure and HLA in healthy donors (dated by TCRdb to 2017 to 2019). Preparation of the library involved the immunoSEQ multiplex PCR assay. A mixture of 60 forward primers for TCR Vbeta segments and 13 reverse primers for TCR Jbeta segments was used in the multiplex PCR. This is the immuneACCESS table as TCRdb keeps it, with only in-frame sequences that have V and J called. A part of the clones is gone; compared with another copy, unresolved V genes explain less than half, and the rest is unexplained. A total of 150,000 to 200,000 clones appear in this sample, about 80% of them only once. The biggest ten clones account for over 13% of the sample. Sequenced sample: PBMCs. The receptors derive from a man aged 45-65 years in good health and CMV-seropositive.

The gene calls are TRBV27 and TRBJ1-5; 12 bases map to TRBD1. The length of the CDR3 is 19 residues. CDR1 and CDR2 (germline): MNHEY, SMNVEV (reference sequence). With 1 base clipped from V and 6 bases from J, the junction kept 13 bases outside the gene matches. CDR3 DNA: TGTGCCAGCAGTTTATTGGCGGGACAGGGGGCGGGTGGTCGTCAGCCCCAGCATTTT. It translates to CASSLLAGQGAGGRQPQHF.

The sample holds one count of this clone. The CDR3 DNA is TGTGCCACCAGCAGCTACGGGACAGGGGTTACAGAGACCCAGTACTTC. Its protein is CATSSYGTGVTETQYF. The chain uses TRBV15 and TRBJ2-5, with 10 bases matching TRBD1. With V trimmed by 3 bases and J by 4 bases, 8 bases remained unmatched. Per germline, CDR1 LNHNV and CDR2 YYDKDF (reference sequence). This CDR3 region has 16 residues.